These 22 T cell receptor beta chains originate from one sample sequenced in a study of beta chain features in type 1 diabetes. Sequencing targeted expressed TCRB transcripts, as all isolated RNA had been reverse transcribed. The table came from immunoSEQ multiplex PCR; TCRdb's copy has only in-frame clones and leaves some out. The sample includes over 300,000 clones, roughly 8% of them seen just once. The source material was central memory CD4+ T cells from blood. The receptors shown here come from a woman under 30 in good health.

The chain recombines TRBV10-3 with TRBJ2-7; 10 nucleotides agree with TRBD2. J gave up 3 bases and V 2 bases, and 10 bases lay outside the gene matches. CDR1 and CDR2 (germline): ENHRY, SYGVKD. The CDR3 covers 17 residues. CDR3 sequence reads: CAISEASGRPPGYEQYF. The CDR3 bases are TGTGCCATCAGTGAGGCTAGCGGGAGACCTCCGGGCTACGAGCAGTACTTC.

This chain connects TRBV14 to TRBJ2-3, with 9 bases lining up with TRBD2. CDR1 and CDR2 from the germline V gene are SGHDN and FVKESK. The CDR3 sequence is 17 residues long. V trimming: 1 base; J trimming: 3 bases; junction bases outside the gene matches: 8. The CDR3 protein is CASSQGVAGVHTDTQYF. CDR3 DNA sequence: TGTGCCAGCAGCCAAGGGGTAGCGGGAGTTCATACAGATACGCAGTATTTT.

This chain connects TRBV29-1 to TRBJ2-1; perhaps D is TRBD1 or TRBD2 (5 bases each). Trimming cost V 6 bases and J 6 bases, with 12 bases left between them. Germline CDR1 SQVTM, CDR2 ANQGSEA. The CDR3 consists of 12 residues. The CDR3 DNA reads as TGCAGCGTAGGGGACCCCCTCAATGAGCAGTTCTTC. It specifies CSVGDPLNEQFF.

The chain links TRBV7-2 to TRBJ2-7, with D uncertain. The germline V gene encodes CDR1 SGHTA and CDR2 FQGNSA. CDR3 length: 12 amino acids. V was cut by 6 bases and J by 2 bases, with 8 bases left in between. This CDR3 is CASRPEPYEQYF. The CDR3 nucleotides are TGTGCCAGCAGGCCGGAGCCCTACGAGCAGTACTTC.

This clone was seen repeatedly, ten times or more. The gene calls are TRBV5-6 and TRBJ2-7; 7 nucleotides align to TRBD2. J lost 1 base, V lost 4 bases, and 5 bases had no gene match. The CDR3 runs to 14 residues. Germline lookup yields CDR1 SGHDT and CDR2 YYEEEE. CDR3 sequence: CASSRGLESYEQYF. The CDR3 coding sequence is TGTGCCAGCAGCCGAGGACTAGAATCCTACGAGCAGTACTTC.

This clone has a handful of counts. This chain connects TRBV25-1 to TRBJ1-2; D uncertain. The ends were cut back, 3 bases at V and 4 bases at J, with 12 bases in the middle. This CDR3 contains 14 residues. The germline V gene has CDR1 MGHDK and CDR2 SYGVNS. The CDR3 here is CASSDSPRLYGYTF. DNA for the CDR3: TGTGCCAGCAGTGACTCGCCGAGGCTCTATGGCTACACCTTC.

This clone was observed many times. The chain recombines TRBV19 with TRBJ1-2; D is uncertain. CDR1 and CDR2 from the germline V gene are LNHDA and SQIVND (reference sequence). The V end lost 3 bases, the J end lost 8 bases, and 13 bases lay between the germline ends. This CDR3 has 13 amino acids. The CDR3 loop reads CASSIEGNQGYTF. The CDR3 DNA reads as TGTGCCAGTAGTATCGAGGGCAACCAGGGCTACACCTTC.

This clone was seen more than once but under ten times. The CDR3 DNA reads TGTGCCAGCTCAAGTTCGGGGGGAGAGCAGTTCTTC. Protein product: CASSSSGGEQFF. This chain links TRBV18 with TRBJ2-1; 7 positions agree with TRBD2. V shed 5 bases, J shed 10 bases, and the junction held 5 bases outside the gene matches. There are 12 residues in the CDR3. The germline V gene encodes CDR1 KGHSH and CDR2 LQKENI.

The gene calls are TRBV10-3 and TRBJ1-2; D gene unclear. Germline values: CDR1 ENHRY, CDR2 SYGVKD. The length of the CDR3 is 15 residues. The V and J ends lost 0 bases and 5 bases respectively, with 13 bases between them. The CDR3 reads CAISESTPPSYGYTF. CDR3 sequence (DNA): TGTGCCATCAGTGAGTCGACTCCCCCCAGTTATGGCTACACCTTC.

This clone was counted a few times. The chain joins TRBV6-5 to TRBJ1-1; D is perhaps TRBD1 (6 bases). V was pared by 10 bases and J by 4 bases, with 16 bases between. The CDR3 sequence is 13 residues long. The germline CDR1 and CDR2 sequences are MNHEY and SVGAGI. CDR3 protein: CATSKQGVTEAFF. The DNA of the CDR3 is TGTGCCACTTCAAAACAGGGAGTCACTGAAGCTTTCTTT.

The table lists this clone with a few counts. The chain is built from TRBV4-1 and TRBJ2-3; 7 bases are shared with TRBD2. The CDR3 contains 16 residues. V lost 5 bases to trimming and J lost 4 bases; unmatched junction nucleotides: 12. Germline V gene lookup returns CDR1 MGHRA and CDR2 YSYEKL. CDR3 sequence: CASSTRTRDKADTQYF. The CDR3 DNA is TGCGCCAGCAGCACCCGGACTAGGGATAAGGCAGATACGCAGTATTTT.

The CDR3 DNA follows: TGTGCCAGCAGTTACGAGGGGAGACTAGCCACGGAGACCCAGTACTTC. This sequence encodes CASSYEGRLATETQYF. The chain employs TRBV6-5 and TRBJ2-5; TRBD2 agrees at 7 bases. The V gene end was trimmed by 2 bases and the J gene end by 5 bases; junction bases not matched to a gene: 11. The length of the CDR3 is 16 residues. Germline CDR1 is MNHEY and CDR2 is SVGAGI.

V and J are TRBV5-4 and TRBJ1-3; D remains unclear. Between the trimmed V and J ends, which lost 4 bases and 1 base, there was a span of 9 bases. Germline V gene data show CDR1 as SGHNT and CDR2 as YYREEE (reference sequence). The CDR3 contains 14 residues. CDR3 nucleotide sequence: TGTGCCAGCAGCCTTGGTGCTTCTGGAAACACCATATATTTT. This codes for CASSLGASGNTIYF.

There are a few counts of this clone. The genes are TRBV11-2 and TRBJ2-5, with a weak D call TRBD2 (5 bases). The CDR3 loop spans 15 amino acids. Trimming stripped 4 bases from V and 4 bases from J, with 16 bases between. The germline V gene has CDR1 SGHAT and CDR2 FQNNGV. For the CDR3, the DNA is TGTGCCAGCAGCTCGACCGCCGGGGTTGTAGAGACCCAGTACTTC. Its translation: CASSSTAGVVETQYF.

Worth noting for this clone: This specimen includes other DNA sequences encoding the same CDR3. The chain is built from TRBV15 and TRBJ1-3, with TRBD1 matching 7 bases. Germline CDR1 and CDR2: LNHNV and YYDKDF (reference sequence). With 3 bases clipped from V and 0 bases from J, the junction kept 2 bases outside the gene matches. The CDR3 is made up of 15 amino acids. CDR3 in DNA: TGTGCCACCAGCAGGGACAGGTACTCTGGAAACACCATATATTTT. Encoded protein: CATSRDRYSGNTIYF.

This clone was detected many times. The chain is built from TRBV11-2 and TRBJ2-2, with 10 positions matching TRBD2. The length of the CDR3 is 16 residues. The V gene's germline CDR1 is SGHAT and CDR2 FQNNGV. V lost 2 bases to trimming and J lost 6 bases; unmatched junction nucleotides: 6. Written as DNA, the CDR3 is TGTGCCAGCAGCTTAATGTCTAGCGGGAGTTCCGGGGAGCTGTTTTTT. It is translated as CASSLMSSGSSGELFF.

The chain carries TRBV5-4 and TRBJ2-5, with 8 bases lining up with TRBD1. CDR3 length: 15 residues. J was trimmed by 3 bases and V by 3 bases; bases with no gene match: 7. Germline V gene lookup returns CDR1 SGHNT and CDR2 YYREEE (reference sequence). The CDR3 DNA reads TGTGCCAGCAGCTCCGTAGCGACAGGGGAAGAGACCCAGTACTTC. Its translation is CASSSVATGEETQYF.

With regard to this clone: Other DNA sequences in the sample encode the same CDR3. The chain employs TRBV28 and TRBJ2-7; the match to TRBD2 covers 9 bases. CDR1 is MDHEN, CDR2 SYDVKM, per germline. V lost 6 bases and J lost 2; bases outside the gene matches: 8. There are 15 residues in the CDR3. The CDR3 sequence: CASSLFASGTYEQYF. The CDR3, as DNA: TGTGCCAGCAGCCTCTTCGCTAGCGGGACCTACGAGCAGTACTTC.

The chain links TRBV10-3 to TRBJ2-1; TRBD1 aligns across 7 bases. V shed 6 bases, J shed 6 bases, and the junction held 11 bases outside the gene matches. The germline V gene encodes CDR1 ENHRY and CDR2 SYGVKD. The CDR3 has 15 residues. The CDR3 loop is CAIRIGQAKSNEQFF. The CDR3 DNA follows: TGTGCCATCAGGATAGGACAGGCCAAAAGCAATGAGCAGTTCTTC.

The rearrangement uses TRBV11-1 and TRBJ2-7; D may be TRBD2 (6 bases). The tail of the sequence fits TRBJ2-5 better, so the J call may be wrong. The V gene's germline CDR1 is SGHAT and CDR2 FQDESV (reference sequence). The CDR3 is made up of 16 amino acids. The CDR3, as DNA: TGTGCCAGCAGCTTTAATCCGGGAGTAAGGCAAGAGACCCAGTACTTC. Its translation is CASSFNPGVRQETQYF.

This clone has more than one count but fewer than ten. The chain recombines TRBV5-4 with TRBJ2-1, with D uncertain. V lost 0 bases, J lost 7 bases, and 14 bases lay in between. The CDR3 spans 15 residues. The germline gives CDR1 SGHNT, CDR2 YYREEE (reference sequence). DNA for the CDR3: TGTGCCAGCAGCTTGGTGTCCCCTTTAAGTAATGAGCAGTTCTTC. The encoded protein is CASSLVSPLSNEQFF.

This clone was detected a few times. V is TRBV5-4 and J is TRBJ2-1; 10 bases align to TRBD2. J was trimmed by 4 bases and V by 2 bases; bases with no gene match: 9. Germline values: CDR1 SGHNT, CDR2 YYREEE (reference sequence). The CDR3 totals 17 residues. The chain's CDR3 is CASSFPSGSSGYNEQFF. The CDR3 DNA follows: TGTGCCAGCAGCTTCCCTAGCGGGAGTTCTGGGTACAATGAGCAGTTCTTC.